The 29 T cell receptor beta chains below come from one sample, sequenced in a study of Ad26.COV2.S vaccination and SARS-CoV-2 variants. As for treatment: 19 received Ad26.COV2.S at low or high dose, single or two shots; 5 received placebo; per-sample allocation not given. Collection of samples fell on day 63 after the first vaccine or placebo injection. Method: immunoSEQ multiplex PCR; TCRdb's copy keeps in-frame clones and lacks some. The repertoire has approximately 500,000 clones, approximately 90% of them found once; the top ten carry 9.5% to 15%. Source: peripheral blood, taken in a trial of Ad26.COV2.S vaccine versus placebo. All receptors derive from a person between 18 and 59 years old who received the Ad26.COV2.S COVID-19 vaccine or a placebo.

The CDR3 bases are TGTGCCAGCAGCCGAGGGTGGGGGTTGAAGCAGTTCTTC. It yields the protein CASSRGWGLKQFF. The rearrangement links TRBV7-9 to TRBJ2-1; perhaps D is TRBD1 or TRBD2 (5 bases each). V was trimmed by 5 bases and J by 11 bases, leaving 16 bases between them. The CDR3 contains 13 residues. Per the germline V gene, CDR1 is SEHNR and CDR2 is FQNEAQ (reference sequence).

V usage is TRBV3-1 (or the pseudogene TRBV3-2) and J usage is TRBJ2-3, with 7 bases fitting TRBD2. The CDR3 is 15 residues long. Losses at the gene ends were 4 bases for V and 0 bases for J; bases not matched to a gene: 4. Germline assignment: CDR1 LGHDT and CDR2 YNNKEL (reference sequence). CDR3 loop: CASSRSGASTDTQYF. DNA for the CDR3: TGTGCCAGCAGCCGGAGCGGGGCGAGCACAGATACGCAGTATTTT.

This sequence joins TRBV19 and TRBJ2-1, with 7 positions matching TRBD1. The CDR3 sequence is 14 residues long. The V segment lost 7 bases and the J segment 4 bases; nucleotides outside the gene matches: 7. CDR1 is LNHDA, CDR2 SQIVND, per germline (reference sequence). CDR3 sequence (DNA): TGTGCCAGTAATCGACAGGGCCTTTACAATGAGCAGTTCTTC. Its translation is CASNRQGLYNEQFF.

This chain links TRBV29-1 with TRBJ1-3, with D perhaps matching TRBD1 (5 bases). This CDR3 comprises 13 residues. Looked up from germline, CDR1 is SQVTM and CDR2 is ANQGSEA. Trimming took 4 bases from V and 4 from J, leaving 11 bases between them. The CDR3 DNA reads TGCAGCGTTGGGGGGGGATCCGGAAACACCATATATTTT. It specifies CSVGGGSGNTIYF. Variable domain in full (rest from reference TRBV29-1 and TRBJ1-3): SAVISQKPSRDICQRGTSLTIQCQVDSQVTMMFWYRQQPGQSLTLIATANQGSEATYESGFVIDKFPISRPNLTFSTLTVSNMSPEDSSIYLCSVGGGSGNTIYFGEGSWLTVV.

CDR3: CASSNPGHTYEQYF. CDR3 DNA: TGTGCCAGTAGTAATCCAGGACATACATACGAGCAGTACTTC. V usage is TRBV19 and J usage is TRBJ2-7; perhaps TRBD1 as D (5 bases). Trimming pared 4 bases from V and 4 bases from J, leaving 14 bases between. The CDR3 has 14 amino acids. The germline V gene has CDR1 LNHDA and CDR2 SQIVND (reference sequence).

The chain uses TRBV2 and TRBJ1-1; 10 bases match TRBD1. V lost 10 bases to trimming and J lost 7 bases; unmatched junction nucleotides: 6. Germline loops: CDR1 SNHLY, CDR2 FYNNEI. The CDR3 has 12 residues. The CDR3 nucleotides are TGTGCCAACCGACAGGGGGCGAATGAAGCTTTCTTT. Protein: CANRQGANEAFF.

This chain links TRBV6-5 with TRBJ1-5; D perhaps matches TRBD1 (5 bases). CDR3 length: 13 amino acids. The V end lost 6 bases, the J end lost 5 bases, and 11 bases lay between the germline ends. Germline V lookup: CDR1 MNHEY, CDR2 SVGAGI. CDR3 loop: CASRNAGDQPQHF. The CDR3 DNA sequence: TGTGCCAGCAGAAACGCGGGGGATCAGCCCCAGCATTTT.

J is TRBJ1-3 and V is TRBV25-1, with D unresolved. Trimming cost V 4 bases and J 4 bases, with 8 bases left between them. The germline V gene has CDR1 MGHDK and CDR2 SYGVNS. The CDR3 runs to 13 residues. The CDR3 region is CASSALAGNTIYF. CDR3 coding DNA: TGTGCCAGCAGTGCTCTTGCGGGAAACACCATATATTTT.

The sample holds one count of this clone. The chain recombines TRBV27 with TRBJ2-3, with no clear D. Deletions cut 2 bases from V and 3 bases from J, with 12 bases between. The CDR3 runs 15 residues. Germline values: CDR1 MNHEY, CDR2 SMNVEV (reference sequence). CDR3 coding DNA: TGTGCCAGCAGTTTAGTCGGTTCGAGAACAGATACGCAGTATTTT. It encodes CASSLVGSRTDTQYF.

V usage is TRBV4-3 and J usage is TRBJ1-5; tentatively, D is TRBD1 (5 bases). The CDR3 loop spans 13 amino acids. V gave up 3 bases and J gave up 7 bases, with 10 bases separating them. CDR1 and CDR2 (germline): LGHNA, YSLEER. For the CDR3, the DNA is TGCGCCAGCAGCCAGAGCGGGGGGCAGCCCCAGCATTTT. It specifies CASSQSGGQPQHF.

V is TRBV15 and J is TRBJ1-1; no clear D. CDR1 LNHNV and CDR2 YYDKDF come from the germline V gene (reference sequence). Trimming took 0 bases from V and 1 from J, leaving 12 bases between them. There are 16 residues in the CDR3. CDR3: CATSRDDWSENTEAFF. CDR3 coding DNA: TGTGCCACCAGCAGAGATGATTGGTCGGAGAACACTGAAGCTTTCTTT.

The chain joins TRBV19 to TRBJ2-7; TRBD2 is a possible D gene (6 bases). The V end lost 0 bases, the J end lost 5 bases, and 17 bases lay between the germline ends. The CDR3 length is 16 residues. Germline lookup yields CDR1 LNHDA and CDR2 SQIVND (reference sequence). This CDR3 reads CASSIDRPGAQNEQYF. Written as DNA, the CDR3 is TGTGCCAGTAGTATAGACAGGCCGGGAGCCCAGAACGAGCAGTACTTC.

This chain joins TRBV7-3 and TRBJ2-7; 9 bases fit TRBD1. Trimming took 5 bases from V and 8 from J; bases not matched to a gene: 13. The CDR3 is 15 residues long. Germline CDR1 SGHTA, CDR2 FQGTGA. The CDR3: CASSQGGQGILQQYF. The CDR3 coding sequence is TGTGCCAGCAGCCAAGGGGGACAGGGTATACTTCAGCAGTACTTC.

This clone was counted once. The V and J genes are TRBV28 and TRBJ2-1; maybe TRBD1 (8 bases). Germline lookup yields CDR1 MDHEN and CDR2 SYDVKM. The germline V and J ends were trimmed by 1 base and 14 bases, with 15 bases remaining between them. The CDR3 is made up of 13 amino acids. CDR3 amino acids: CASSLSTGGREFF. DNA of the CDR3: TGTGCCAGCAGTTTATCTACAGGGGGGAGGGAGTTCTTC.

This chain uses TRBV10-3 with TRBJ1-1; D is perhaps TRBD1 (5 bases). Germline-derived CDR1 and CDR2 are ENHRY and SYGVKD. V dropped 4 bases and J dropped 8 bases, with 11 bases sitting between them. The CDR3 length is 12 residues. CDR3 protein: CAISGGGKEAFF. The CDR3 region has the DNA TGTGCCATCAGTGGCGGGGGTAAAGAAGCTTTCTTT.

This clone was counted a single time. J is TRBJ2-2 and V is TRBV11-2, with 7 bases fitting TRBD2. Germline values: CDR1 SGHAT, CDR2 FQNNGV. J lost 5 bases, V lost 5 bases, and 8 bases had no gene match. This CDR3 contains 15 residues. This CDR3 reads CASSAGTISTGELFF. In DNA form, the CDR3 reads TGTGCCAGCAGCGCCGGGACTATCTCGACCGGGGAGCTGTTTTTT.

This clone showed up just a few times. V is TRBV19 and J is TRBJ1-5; possibly TRBD1 for D (6 bases). This CDR3 is built from 15 residues. V was pared by 1 base and J by 3 bases, with 10 bases between. From germline, CDR1 is LNHDA and CDR2 SQIVND (reference sequence). CDR3 bases: TGTGCCAGTAGTATAGGACAGGCCTCCAATCAGCCCCAGCATTTT. Amino acids: CASSIGQASNQPQHF.

The genes are TRBV5-1 and TRBJ1-1; 8 bases agree with TRBD1. Germline CDR1 is SGHRS and CDR2 is YFSETQ. With V trimmed by 0 bases and J by 1 base, 8 bases remained unmatched. The CDR3 consists of 17 residues. DNA for the CDR3: TGCGCCAGCAGCTTGGGGCAGGGGGCACGGTGGAACACTGAAGCTTTCTTT. It translates to CASSLGQGARWNTEAFF.

The chain couples TRBV28 to TRBJ2-1; D possibly corresponds to TRBD2 (5 bases). The CDR3 loop spans 16 amino acids. The ends were cut back, 7 bases at V and 0 bases at J, with 16 bases in the middle. CDR1 and CDR2 from the germline V gene are MDHEN and SYDVKM. The CDR3 sequence is CASTGLSGASYNEQFF. The CDR3 DNA follows: TGTGCCAGCACTGGTTTGAGCGGTGCCTCCTACAATGAGCAGTTCTTC.

The chain recombines TRBV28 with TRBJ2-3; D is undetermined. Germline V gene data show CDR1 as MDHEN and CDR2 as SYDVKM. V was trimmed by 6 bases and J by 4 bases, leaving 8 bases between them. The CDR3 is made up of 12 amino acids. Here the CDR3 reads CASSPAPDTQYF. The CDR3 DNA is TGTGCCAGCAGCCCCGCCCCAGATACGCAGTATTTT.

The chain joins TRBV7-2 to TRBJ1-1; perhaps TRBD1 as D (5 bases). CDR1 and CDR2 (germline): SGHTA, FQGNSA. The CDR3 is 13 residues long. The V end lost 0 bases, the J end lost 4 bases, and 6 bases lay between the germline ends. CDR3 bases: TGTGCCAGCAGCTTAGCGCAGGGCACTGAAGCTTTCTTT. Amino acids: CASSLAQGTEAFF.

This chain links TRBV15 with TRBJ1-1, with 9 bases matching TRBD1. Per the germline V gene, CDR1 is LNHNV and CDR2 is YYDKDF (reference sequence). This CDR3 has 15 amino acids. Trimming removed 5 bases from V and 5 bases from J; junction bases left unmatched: 9. The CDR3 region has the DNA TGTGCCACCAGCTCCCCACAGGGGGCATTAACTGAAGCTTTCTTT. It specifies CATSSPQGALTEAFF.

The V and J genes are TRBV7-3 and TRBJ2-1; 7 bases are a match to TRBD2. The germline CDR1 and CDR2 sequences are SGHTA and FQGTGA. The CDR3 is made up of 16 amino acids. With 5 bases clipped from V and 6 bases from J, the junction kept 13 bases outside the gene matches. The CDR3: CASSIRPRGSSNEQFF. In DNA, the CDR3 is TGTGCCAGCAGCATACGCCCCCGCGGGAGCTCCAATGAGCAGTTCTTC.

This sequence joins TRBV7-8 and TRBJ2-5; the D is unclear. The CDR3 runs to 11 residues. Germline CDR1 and CDR2: SGHVS and FQNEAQ. V was clipped by 4 bases and J by 4 bases, with 4 bases between them. The CDR3 nucleotides read TGTGCCAGCAGCTCCAGAGAGACCCAGTACTTC. It is translated as CASSSRETQYF.

This rearrangement joins TRBV7-3 to TRBJ2-7, with TRBD1 matching over 8 bases. In germline, CDR1 is SGHTA, CDR2 FQGTGA. V shed 3 bases and J 3 bases; nucleotides not matched to a gene: 1. The CDR3 is made up of 13 amino acids. The CDR3 here is CASSFGQGYEQYF. In DNA form, the CDR3 reads TGTGCCAGCAGCTTCGGACAGGGCTACGAGCAGTACTTC.

The V call is TRBV6-6, the J call TRBJ1-5; D remains unclear. Germline V gene data show CDR1 as MNHNY and CDR2 as SVGAGI (reference sequence). The CDR3 extends over 13 amino acids. V was cut by 6 bases and J by 0 bases, with 6 bases left in between. DNA of the CDR3: TGTGCCAGCAGCCCAACTAGCAATCAGCCCCAGCATTTT. Protein: CASSPTSNQPQHF.

A single count supports this clone. For the CDR3, the DNA is TGTGCCAGCAGCCTGGGGGACTTAGGCGGCACTGAAGCTTTCTTT. Protein: CASSLGDLGGTEAFF. The chain is built from TRBV7-9 and TRBJ1-1, with D possibly being TRBD1 (5 bases). Germline V CDR1 and CDR2: SEHNR, FQNEAQ (reference sequence). Trimming stripped 5 bases from V and 4 bases from J, with 17 bases between. This CDR3 region has 15 residues.

This sequence joins TRBV10-3 and TRBJ1-4; D call uncertain. The V gene's germline CDR1 is ENHRY and CDR2 SYGVKD. The length of the CDR3 is 14 residues. V shed 1 base and J shed 4 bases, with 7 bases lying between them. CDR3 loop: CAISEWASNEKLFF. For the CDR3, the DNA is TGTGCCATCAGTGAGTGGGCCAGTAATGAAAAACTGTTTTTT.

The J gene is TRBJ2-2, the V gene TRBV30, with 9 bases that match TRBD2. CDR3 length equals 15 residues. V lost 4 bases to trimming and J lost 6 bases; unmatched junction nucleotides: 9. From germline, CDR1 is GTSNPN and CDR2 SVGIG (reference sequence). The CDR3 protein is CAWKPSGTSPGELFF. The CDR3 DNA reads as TGTGCCTGGAAACCTAGCGGGACTTCCCCCGGGGAGCTGTTTTTT.